This T cell receptor (beta chain) emerged from a study of shared clonotypes between healthy human individuals. Study-level points and caveats: The study sampled only blood, and tissue repertoires likely differ. Relative to their counterparts shared across all four donors, non-shared clonotypes exhibited diminished generation probabilities.

TCRdb keeps only in-frame clones here, not all; method: immunoSEQ multiplex PCR. This sample carries 170,000 or so clones, about 66% of them seen once, and the ten largest clones take around 9.3%. Germline CDR1 and CDR2: WSHSY and SAAADI. This CDR3 is built from 17 residues. Losses at the gene ends were 0 bases for V and 3 bases for J; bases not matched to a gene: 11. This clone has a handful of counts. Its target is not known. This clonotype was sampled from a man aged 25 to 45 in good health. Specimen: memory CD4+ T cells sorted from blood. Subset here: CD45RA-negative fraction. This sequence joins TRBV10-2 and TRBJ2-7; TRBD1 aligns across 7 bases. The CDR3 bases are TGCGCCAGCAGTGAGTCTGGTGGTTTCGCAGGGGGCTACGAGCAGTACTTC. Protein: CASSESGGFAGGYEQYF.